A single sample gave rise to the 5 T cell receptor beta chains below, sequenced in a study of OX40 agonist ivuxolimab in advanced cancers. Only in-frame clones appear in the TCRdb table, and some are missing; sequencing was by immunoSEQ multiplex PCR. The sample includes about 18,000 clones, more than 65% of them seen just once. This specimen was CD4+ or CD8+ T cells sorted from blood, taken in a trial of the OX40 agonist ivuxolimab. The receptors derive from an adult with an advanced solid tumor such as melanoma, head and neck, liver or kidney cancer.

The rearrangement uses TRBV30 and TRBJ2-5; D gene ambiguous. The tail of the sequence fits TRBJ2-7 better, so the J call may be wrong. From germline, CDR1 is GTSNPN and CDR2 SVGIG (reference sequence). CDR3 length: 14 amino acids. CDR3 loop: CAWSVGLVGYEQYF. Here the CDR3 DNA reads TGTGCCTGGAGTGTCGGTCTAGTTGGTTACGAGCAGTACTTC.

This clone showed up just a few times. V and J are TRBV29-1 and TRBJ1-5; D not certain. Per the germline V gene, CDR1 is SQVTM and CDR2 is ANQGSEA. The CDR3 is 12 residues long. Trimming removed 2 bases from V and 5 bases from J, with 7 bases in between. The CDR3 here is CSVESTDQPQHF. In DNA form, the CDR3 reads TGCAGCGTTGAATCGACTGATCAGCCCCAGCATTTT. Drawing the rest from reference TRBV29-1 and TRBJ1-5, the complete variable domain is SAVISQKPSRDICQRGTSLTIQCQVDSQVTMMFWYRQQPGQSLTLIATANQGSEATYESGFVIDKFPISRPNLTFSTLTVSNMSPEDSSIYLCSVESTDQPQHFGDGTRLSIL.

The chain recombines TRBV5-4 with TRBJ2-6, with D hard to call. With 5 bases removed from V and 4 bases from J, the gap between germline ends came to 7 bases. The germline V gene has CDR1 SGHNT and CDR2 YYREEE (reference sequence). The CDR3 has 13 amino acids. The chain's CDR3 is CASSLPGANVLTF. CDR3 nucleotides: TGTGCCAGCAGTCTCCCAGGGGCCAACGTCCTGACTTTC.

V gene TRBV27 combines with J gene TRBJ1-2, with D possibly TRBD1 on 6 matching bases. V shed 5 bases and J shed 6 bases, with 16 bases lying between them. CDR3 length equals 14 residues. The germline gives CDR1 MNHEY, CDR2 SMNVEV (reference sequence). CDR3 residues: CASSLVTGKDGYTF. CDR3 bases: TGTGCCAGCAGTCTAGTCACAGGGAAGGATGGCTACACCTTC.

The count of this clone is one. The chain combines TRBV4-1 with TRBJ2-7; D gene unclear. The CDR3 totals 13 residues. Trimming removed 0 bases at V and 3 bases at J, with 6 bases between. Looked up from germline, CDR1 is MGHRA and CDR2 is YSYEKL. CDR3 DNA sequence: TGCGCCAGCAGCCAAGATCCCGTCTACGAGCAGTACTTC. Translated: CASSQDPVYEQYF.